Listed below are T cell receptor beta chains from one sample, sequenced in a study of cytomegalovirus exposure and HLA in healthy donors. Generated by immunoSEQ multiplex PCR, the TCRdb table keeps only in-frame clones and is missing some. The sample lists about 120,000 clones, about three quarters seen once, with approximately 3.8% in the top ten. Input material: PBMCs. The receptors here all came from a man aged 25-45 years in good health and CMV-seronegative. CDR3s include the opening cysteine and the closing phenylalanine or tryptophan. A D gene is named only where the DNA matches it firmly. Rows may omit the clone size; those that give it use once, few, many or a size class.

abundance: few
j_gene: TRBJ2-7
len: 13
v_gene: TRBV7-2
d_gene: TRBD2
CDR3nt: TGTGCCAGCAGCCCGGGGGGGGGCTACGAGCAGTACTTC
CDR3aa: CASSPGGGYEQYF

abundance: NA
j_gene: TRBJ1-1
len: 11
v_gene: TRBV25-1
d_gene: NA
CDR3nt: TGTGCCAGCAGAACGGGCACTGAAGCTTTCTTT
CDR3aa: CASRTGTEAFF

abundance: NA
j_gene: TRBJ1-2
len: 14
v_gene: TRBV6-5
d_gene: NA
CDR3nt: TGTGCCAGCAGTTACTCGACTTCGGGGGTCGGCTACACCTTC
CDR3aa: CASSYSTSGVGYTF

abundance: NA
j_gene: TRBJ1-1
len: 14
v_gene: TRBV9
d_gene: NA
CDR3nt: TGTGCCAGCAGCTTGACAGCATTGAACACTGAAGCTTTCTTT
CDR3aa: CASSLTALNTEAFF

abundance: once
j_gene: TRBJ1-2
len: 14
v_gene: TRBV5-1
d_gene: TRBD1
CDR3nt: TGCGCCAGCAGCTTGGGGACAGGTCTAGATGGCTACACCTTC
CDR3aa: CASSLGTGLDGYTF

abundance: NA
j_gene: TRBJ2-3
len: 12
v_gene: TRBV2
d_gene: TRBD1
CDR3nt: TGTGCCAGCAGGGACAGGGGGGGTACGCAGTATTTT
CDR3aa: CASRDRGGTQYF

abundance: NA
j_gene: TRBJ2-2
len: 15
v_gene: TRBV19
d_gene: NA
CDR3nt: TGTGCCAGTAGTGTTGGGGGGATTATGGCCGGGGAGCTGTTTTTT
CDR3aa: CASSVGGIMAGELFF

abundance: NA
j_gene: TRBJ2-1
len: 15
v_gene: TRBV27
d_gene: TRBD2
CDR3nt: TGTGCCAGCACCTCCCCCAGCGGGGGGAGTTTTGAGCAGTTCTTC
CDR3aa: CASTSPSGGSFEQFF

abundance: NA
j_gene: TRBJ2-5
len: 15
v_gene: TRBV5-1
d_gene: NA
CDR3nt: TGCGCCAGCAGCTCCGGACTCCTGGGCCAGGAGACCCAGTACTTC
CDR3aa: CASSSGLLGQETQYF

abundance: NA
j_gene: TRBJ1-2
len: 12
v_gene: TRBV6-5
d_gene: TRBD1
CDR3nt: TGTGCCAGCAGAAGACAGGGGGCTGGCTACACCTTC
CDR3aa: CASRRQGAGYTF

abundance: once
j_gene: TRBJ2-1
len: 16
v_gene: TRBV5-4
d_gene: TRBD2
CDR3nt: TGTGCCAGCAGCACGGGACTAGCGGGGGGGCGCCATGAGCAGTTCTTC
CDR3aa: CASSTGLAGGRHEQFF

abundance: NA
j_gene: TRBJ1-3
len: 16
v_gene: TRBV9
d_gene: NA
CDR3nt: TGTGCCAGCAGCGTAGAGGGGTCCTACTCTGGAAACACCATATATTTT
CDR3aa: CASSVEGSYSGNTIYF

abundance: NA
j_gene: TRBJ1-3
len: 13
v_gene: TRBV2
d_gene: NA
CDR3nt: TGTGCCGGAAAGGGAGACTCTGGAAACACCATATATTTT
CDR3aa: CAGKGDSGNTIYF

abundance: many
j_gene: TRBJ1-6
len: 18
v_gene: TRBV19
d_gene: NA
CDR3nt: TGTGCCAGTAGTATAGATCTGGTGTGGAGCTCCTATAATTCACCCCTCCACTTT
CDR3aa: CASSIDLVWSSYNSPLHF